A selection of T cell receptor beta chains follows, all from one sample in a study of blood T cell repertoires in COVID-19. Method: immunoSEQ multiplex PCR; TCRdb's copy keeps in-frame clones and lacks some. The table lists around 100,000 clones, about 81% of them singletons. Material: peripheral blood. All receptors come from a man in his 70s with acute or convalescent COVID-19. Each CDR3 is given with its conserved first and last residue. D genes are given only for firm matches. Only part of the rows carry a size: once, few, many, or a class if the clone is expanded.

TRBJ2-7	TRBD1	NA	TRBV6-5	CASRRDRGKTEQYF	TGTGCCAGCAGACGAGACAGGGGGAAGACCGAGCAGTACTTC
TRBJ1-6	NA	NA	TRBV7-9	CASSPAGGRISPLHF	TGTGCCAGCAGCCCCGCCGGGGGGCGGATTTCACCCCTCCACTTT
TRBJ2-1	NA	NA	TRBV5-1	CASSSPGHDGNEQFF	TGCGCCAGCAGTTCCCCGGGACACGACGGCAATGAGCAGTTCTTC
TRBJ2-7	TRBD1	once	TRBV27	CASNPAATGGFEQYF	TGTGCCAGCAATCCCGCCGCGACAGGGGGCTTCGAGCAGTACTTC
TRBJ2-5	NA	NA	TRBV5-6	CASSFWDRREETQYF	TGTGCCAGCAGCTTCTGGGACAGGCGGGAGGAGACCCAGTACTTC
TRBJ2-7	NA	NA	TRBV6-6	CASSYSDGSSYEQYF	TGTGCCAGCAGTTACTCGGACGGGAGCTCCTACGAGCAGTACTTC
TRBJ1-5	NA	NA	TRBV21-1	CAREGRAPSNQPQHF	TGTGCCAGGGAGGGAAGAGCACCATCTAATCAGCCCCAGCATTTT
TRBJ2-6	NA	NA	TRBV6-5	CASSLVAGANVLTF	TGTGCCAGCAGTTTAGTGGCTGGGGCCAACGTCCTGACTTTC
TRBJ2-2	TRBD1	NA	TRBV28	CASSLNRGRVGELFF	TGTGCCAGCAGTTTGAACAGGGGGCGCGTCGGGGAGCTGTTTTTT
TRBJ1-5	TRBD1	NA	TRBV7-9	CASSPGTGGWNQPQHF	TGTGCCAGCAGCCCAGGGACAGGGGGCTGGAATCAGCCCCAGCATTTT
TRBJ1-2	NA	NA	TRBV5-4	CASSSTGNYGYTF	TGTGCCAGCAGCTCAACAGGGAACTATGGCTACACCTTC
TRBJ2-1	NA	NA	TRBV29-1	CSVADRLSYNEQFF	TGCAGCGTTGCTGACAGACTTTCCTACAATGAGCAGTTCTTC
TRBJ1-5	NA	NA	TRBV6-2/TRBV6-3	CASSQSGQFNQPQHF	TGTGCCAGCAGTCAGTCGGGACAATTCAATCAGCCCCAGCATTTT
TRBJ2-2	NA	few	TRBV5-1	CASSLASNTGELFF	TGCGCCAGCAGCTTGGCCTCGAACACCGGGGAGCTGTTTTTT
TRBJ1-1	NA	NA	TRBV5-4	CASSLFRGQSQNTEAFF	TGTGCCAGCAGCTTATTCAGGGGCCAATCCCAGAACACTGAAGCTTTCTTT
TRBJ2-3	NA	NA	TRBV2	CASTMKGATQYF	TGTGCCAGCACCATGAAGGGAGCCACGCAGTATTTT
TRBJ1-6	NA	NA	TRBV30	CAWSVGGAGNSPLHF	TGTGCCTGGAGTGTGGGAGGGGCTGGGAATTCACCCCTCCACTTT
TRBJ1-5	NA	NA	TRBV7-2	CASSSLNSNQPQHF	TGTGCCAGCAGCTCCTTAAATAGCAATCAGCCCCAGCATTTT
TRBJ2-3	TRBD1	few	TRBV19	CASSQGQGPVTQYF	TGTGCCAGTAGCCAAGGACAGGGTCCCGTTACGCAGTATTTT
TRBJ2-3	TRBD2	once	TRBV29-1	CSVVWLAGSTDTQYF	TGCAGCGTTGTTTGGCTAGCGGGAAGCACAGATACGCAGTATTTT
TRBJ1-1	TRBD1	NA	TRBV4-1	CASSLPYRSRDRGHTEAFF	TGCGCCAGCAGCCTTCCATATCGCAGTCGGGACAGGGGACACACTGAAGCTTTCTTT
TRBJ2-1	NA	NA	TRBV7-3	CASSSQGINNEQFF	TGTGCCAGCAGCTCCCAGGGCATTAACAATGAGCAGTTCTTC
TRBJ1-2	TRBD1	NA	TRBV4-2	CASSQSGTAANYGYTF	TGTGCCAGCAGCCAATCTGGGACAGCAGCTAACTATGGCTACACCTTC
TRBJ1-3	NA	NA	TRBV28	CASSLWDNSGNTIYF	TGTGCCAGCAGTTTATGGGACAACTCTGGAAACACCATATATTTT